This T cell receptor (beta chain) was recovered during a study of control samples from healthy donors and cancer patients. Libraries were prepared by immunoSEQ multiplex PCR; TCRdb keeps only in-frame clonotypes and omits some of them. Of about 160,000 clones listed, roughly 94% are singletons. V was pared by 6 bases and J by 0 bases, with 9 bases between. The CDR3 totals 15 residues. Germline values: CDR1 LGHDT, CDR2 YNNKEL (reference sequence). This sequence joins TRBV3-1 (or the pseudogene TRBV3-2) and TRBJ1-6; D not certain. The receptor comes from a woman aged 40 to 55 in good health. The sample was blood. CDR3 loop: CASSSAGSYNSPLHF. CDR3 bases: TGTGCCAGCAGTTCTGCGGGCTCCTATAATTCACCCCTCCACTTT.